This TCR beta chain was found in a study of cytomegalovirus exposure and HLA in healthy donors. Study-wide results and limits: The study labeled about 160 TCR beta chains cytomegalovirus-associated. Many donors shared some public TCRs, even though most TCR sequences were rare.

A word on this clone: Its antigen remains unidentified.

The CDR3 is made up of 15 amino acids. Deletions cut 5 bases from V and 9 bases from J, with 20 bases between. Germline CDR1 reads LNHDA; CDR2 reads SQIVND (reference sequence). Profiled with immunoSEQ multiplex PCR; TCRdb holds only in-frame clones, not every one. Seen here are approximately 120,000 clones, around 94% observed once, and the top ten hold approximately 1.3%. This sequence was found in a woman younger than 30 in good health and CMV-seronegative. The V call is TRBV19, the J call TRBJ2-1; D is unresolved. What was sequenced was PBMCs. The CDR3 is CASSSLPALTGEQFF. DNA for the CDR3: TGTGCCAGTAGTTCCCTCCCCGCCCTTACGGGTGAGCAGTTCTTC. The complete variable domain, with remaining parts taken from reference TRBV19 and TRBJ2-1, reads DGGITQSPKYLFRKEGQNVTLSCEQNLNHDAMYWYRQDPGQGLRLIYYSQIVNDFQKGDIAEGYSVSREKKESFPLTVTSAQKNPTAFYLCASSSLPALTGEQFFGPGTRLTVL.